This entry lists 13 T cell receptor beta chains sequenced from one sample in a study of blood T cell repertoires in COVID-19. Clones were sequenced by immunoSEQ multiplex PCR, and TCRdb holds only the in-frame ones, with some missing. The data contain about 220,000 clones, 90% of them singletons. The material sequenced was PBMCs or T cells enriched from blood (not recorded which). The receptor set was obtained from a man aged 25 to 45 who had been exposed to COVID-19.

This chain links TRBV11-2 with TRBJ1-2; TRBD1 is a possible D gene (6 bases). Trimming took 5 bases from V and 6 from J, leaving 10 bases between them. This CDR3 comprises 12 residues. Germline V gives CDR1 SGHAT, CDR2 FQNNGV. The CDR3 loop is CASSQYRDGYTF. CDR3 nucleotide sequence: TGTGCCAGCAGCCAATACAGGGATGGCTACACCTTC.

This sequence joins TRBV28 and TRBJ2-5; 7 bases are a match to TRBD2. CDR3 length: 18 amino acids. The V and J ends lost 11 bases and 1 base, in that order; junction bases with no gene match: 22. The germline CDR1 and CDR2 sequences are MDHEN and SYDVKM. The CDR3 coding sequence is TGTGCCTCCAAATTCAGCGGGGCCTATTCTATGTTCCAAGAGACCCAGTACTTC. Translation gives CASKFSGAYSMFQETQYF.

The chain is built from TRBV2 and TRBJ1-6; TRBD1 agrees at 7 bases. The germline V gene has CDR1 SNHLY and CDR2 FYNNEI. V lost 10 bases to trimming and J lost 10 bases; unmatched junction nucleotides: 19. The CDR3 sequence is 16 residues long. The CDR3 bases are TGTGCCAACAGCGCGGGACAGTTGAGGTGGAAATCACCCCTCCACTTT. Protein product: CANSAGQLRWKSPLHF.

The V gene is TRBV7-2, the J gene TRBJ2-7, with D uncertain. This CDR3 has 11 amino acids. V was pared by 5 bases and J by 3 bases, with 5 bases between. Per the germline V gene, CDR1 is SGHTA and CDR2 is FQGNSA. CDR3 nucleotides: TGTGCCAGCAGCCCGTTCTACGAGCAGTACTTC. Its protein product is CASSPFYEQYF.

V gene TRBV15 combines with J gene TRBJ2-5; tentative D call: TRBD2 (7 bases). This CDR3 has 13 amino acids. Looked up from germline, CDR1 is LNHNV and CDR2 is YYDKDF (reference sequence). Trimming cost V 9 bases and J 3 bases, with 14 bases left between them. As DNA, the CDR3 is TGTGCCACGGCGGCGGGGGCTAAAGAGACCCAGTACTTC. This encodes CATAAGAKETQYF. Together with reference TRBV15 and TRBJ2-5, the CDR3 gives the full variable domain: DAMVIQNPRYQVTQFGKPVTLSCSQTLNHNVMYWYQQKSSQAPKLLFHYYDKDFNNEADTPDNFQSRRPNTSFCFLDIRSPGLGDTAMYLCATAAGAKETQYFGPGTRLLVL.

This clone was seen a handful of times. The rearrangement joins TRBV4-3 to TRBJ1-2; D might be TRBD1 (6 bases). The CDR3 runs 15 residues. CDR1 LGHNA and CDR2 YSLEER come from the germline V gene. The V and J ends lost 3 bases and 4 bases respectively, with 15 bases between them. DNA for the CDR3: TGCGCCAGCAGCCACGGGACAAAAAAAACCTATGGCTACACCTTC. Protein sequence: CASSHGTKKTYGYTF.

The chain combines TRBV6-5 with TRBJ2-2, with 9 positions matching TRBD2. Looked up from germline, CDR1 is MNHEY and CDR2 is SVGAGI. This CDR3 is built from 15 residues. The V segment lost 6 bases and the J segment 5 bases; nucleotides outside the gene matches: 7. The DNA of the CDR3 is TGTGCCAGCAGGCCGGGACTAGCCGAAACCGGGGAGCTGTTTTTT. This codes for CASRPGLAETGELFF.

The V gene is TRBV19, the J gene TRBJ1-3; TRBD1 agrees at 7 bases. The germline CDR1 and CDR2 sequences are LNHDA and SQIVND (reference sequence). This CDR3 has 16 residues. The V and J ends lost 4 bases and 0 bases, in that order; junction bases with no gene match: 6. CDR3 sequence reads: CASSTTGVTSGNTIYF. CDR3 sequence (DNA): TGTGCCAGTAGTACTACAGGGGTGACCTCTGGAAACACCATATATTTT.

In this sample, this clone turned up many times. The rearrangement uses TRBV5-1 and TRBJ2-3; D perhaps matches TRBD1 (6 bases). V was trimmed by 9 bases and J by 0 bases, leaving 11 bases between them. CDR3 length: 13 amino acids. Germline CDR1 and CDR2: SGHRS and YFSETQ. The CDR3 is CATSTGSTDTQYF. The DNA for the CDR3 is TGCGCCACCTCGACAGGAAGCACAGATACGCAGTATTTT.

V is TRBV29-1 and J is TRBJ1-1; no clear D gene. Germline CDR1 SQVTM, CDR2 ANQGSEA. The CDR3 covers 12 residues. V shed 7 bases and J shed 0 bases, with 9 bases lying between them. CDR3 residues: CSARVVNTEAFF. CDR3 DNA sequence: TGCAGCGCCCGGGTGGTGAACACTGAAGCTTTCTTT.

The chain is built from TRBV19 and TRBJ2-1; 8 bases agree with TRBD1. Germline V lookup: CDR1 LNHDA, CDR2 SQIVND (reference sequence). The CDR3 is 16 amino acids. Trimming removed 2 bases from V and 4 bases from J; junction bases left unmatched: 7. The CDR3 region is CASSITDRGLYNEQFF. CDR3 DNA sequence: TGTGCCAGTAGTATAACAGACAGGGGTTTGTACAATGAGCAGTTCTTC.

V usage is TRBV19 and J usage is TRBJ2-1; 15 positions agree with TRBD2. Germline V gene data show CDR1 as LNHDA and CDR2 as SQIVND (reference sequence). This CDR3 has 17 amino acids. With V trimmed by 7 bases and J by 1 base, 5 bases remained unmatched. The CDR3 DNA reads TGTGCCAGTAAACTCGGGACTAGCGGGGGGTCCTACAATGAGCAGTTCTTC. Its translation: CASKLGTSGGSYNEQFF.

The V gene is TRBV5-1, the J gene TRBJ2-7; 7 bases are a match to TRBD1. The CDR3 is made up of 13 amino acids. Per the germline V gene, CDR1 is SGHRS and CDR2 is YFSETQ. V shed 3 bases, J shed 3 bases, and the junction held 3 bases outside the gene matches. CDR3 residues: CASSSPGGYEQYF. As DNA, the CDR3 is TGCGCCAGCAGCTCTCCAGGGGGCTACGAGCAGTACTTC.